Each of the 29 T cell receptor beta chains below was sequenced from the same sample in a study of T-cell memory formation after mild COVID-19. In TCRdb, the 5' RACE reads were re-called with MiXCR into one record per CDR3 protein. The sample contains roughly 170,000 distinct CDR3 sequences, less than 20% of which appear only once. Material: PBMCs or a T cell subset sorted from them (not recorded which). These receptor sequences come from a man aged 18-30 years who had mild COVID-19 (a few samples of this study predate the infection). Cell type and time point are not known.

This clonotype was counted only a few times. V is TRBV3-1 and J is TRBJ2-1, with TRBD2 identical over 8 bases. The junction had 8 bases not matched to a gene; V was cut back by 0 bases and J by 10 bases. CDR3 size: 15 residues. Germline loops: CDR1 LGHDT, CDR2 YNNKEL (reference sequence). DNA of the CDR3: TGTGCCAGCAGCCAAGATTCGCCCGGGAGGGACGAGCAGTTCTTC. Translated, it gives CASSQDSPGRDEQFF.

The table lists this clonotype with a few counts. The germline gene is not matched at one end of the junction; a read error may be the cause. The chain employs TRBV9 and TRBJ1-3, with no clear D. Germline CDR1 is SGDLS and CDR2 is YYNGEE. This CDR3 contains 14 residues. CDR3 amino acids: CASSVQYSGNAIYF. CDR3 nucleotides: TGTGCCAGCAGCGTACAATACTCTGGAAACGCCATATATTTT. Using reference TRBV9 and TRBJ1-3 for the parts outside the CDR3, the full variable domain is DSGVTQTPKHLITATGQRVTLRCSPRSGDLSVYWYQQSLDQGLQFLIQYYNGEERAKGNILERFSAQQFPDLHSELNLSSLELGDSALYFCASSVQYSGNAIYFGEGSWLTVV.

This clonotype was seen more than once but under ten times. The J gene is TRBJ2-7, the V gene TRBV9; D gene unclear. CDR1 and CDR2 from the germline V gene are SGDLS and YYNGEE. Trimming shortened V by 2 bases and J by 1 base, and 10 bases separated the two germline ends. This CDR3 contains 14 residues. CDR3 amino acids: CASSVFPRSYEQYV. CDR3 nucleotide sequence: TGTGCCAGCAGCGTTTTCCCCAGGTCCTACGAGCAGTACGTC.

V gene TRBV20-1 combines with J gene TRBJ2-1; TRBD2 agrees at 10 bases. The CDR3 covers 19 residues. In germline, CDR1 is DFQATT, CDR2 SNEGSKA (reference sequence). V was clipped by 3 bases and J by 0 bases; unmatched bases: 14. The CDR3 DNA reads TGCAGTGCTAGCTTGCTAGGAAGCGGGGGGGTGGCCTCCTACAATGAGCAGTTCTTC. Amino acids: CSASLLGSGGVASYNEQFF.

This clonotype was detected a few times. The genes are TRBV23-1 and TRBJ2-6, with D uncertain. TRBV23-1 is reported as an ORF; its role is uncertain. The CDR3 is made up of 13 amino acids. V lost 7 bases, J lost 5 bases, and 9 bases lay in between. CDR3: CASNGPWANVLTF. The CDR3 DNA follows: TGCGCCAGCAATGGGCCCTGGGCCAACGTCCTGACTTTC.

V gene TRBV4-1 combines with J gene TRBJ1-2; a possible D gene is TRBD1 (5 bases). Trimming stripped 1 base from V and 0 bases from J, with 9 bases between. Germline V lookup: CDR1 MGHRA, CDR2 YSYEKL. The CDR3 is 15 amino acids. CDR3 loop: CASSQVRGANYGYTF. The CDR3 DNA reads TGCGCCAGCAGCCAAGTAAGGGGAGCTAACTATGGCTACACCTTC.

CDR3 DNA sequence: TGTGCCAGCAGTGCCACAGGCGGGACTAATGAAAAACTGTTTTTT. It yields the protein CASSATGGTNEKLFF. The chain employs TRBV6-6 and TRBJ1-4; D may be TRBD1 (5 bases). Germline V gives CDR1 MNHNY, CDR2 SVGAGI (reference sequence). This CDR3 is built from 15 residues. Trimming took off 5 bases at V and 2 bases at J, with 12 bases between the two ends.

This clonotype was observed a handful of times. The chain's CDR3 is CASTTANEKLFF. In DNA, the CDR3 is TGTGCCAGCACGACAGCTAATGAAAAACTGTTTTTT. V and J are TRBV28 and TRBJ1-4; D may be TRBD1 (5 bases). From germline, CDR1 is MDHEN and CDR2 SYDVKM. This CDR3 comprises 12 residues. Trimming left V 7 bases short and J 3 bases short, with 6 bases between.

The chain uses TRBV7-9 and TRBJ2-5, with D uncertain. Germline CDR1 and CDR2: SEHNR and FQNEAQ (reference sequence). This CDR3 has 13 amino acids. Trimming took 5 bases from V and 4 from J, leaving 11 bases between them. DNA for the CDR3: TGTGCCAGCAGCCCAGCGTCAGGAGAGACCCAGTACTTC. It is translated as CASSPASGETQYF.

This clonotype was counted at least ten times. J is TRBJ2-7 and V is TRBV4-3, with 7 positions matching TRBD2. V trimming: 4 bases; J trimming: 4 bases; junction bases outside the gene matches: 7. Germline CDR1 LGHNA, CDR2 YSLEER. This CDR3 has 14 amino acids. Here the CDR3 reads CASSPSGEGYEQYF. The CDR3 coding sequence is TGCGCCAGCAGCCCTAGCGGTGAAGGATACGAGCAGTACTTC.

This clonotype has a handful of counts. V gene TRBV5-1 combines with J gene TRBJ1-1; TRBD1 aligns across 7 bases. V was clipped by 4 bases and J by 3 bases; unmatched bases: 9. CDR1 is SGHRS, CDR2 YFSETQ, per germline. This CDR3 contains 15 residues. CDR3 nucleotide sequence: TGCGCCAGCAGCGAAAGACAGGGAGCGGACACTGAAGCTTTCTTT. Protein product: CASSERQGADTEAFF.

This clonotype was counted between two and nine times. The chain combines TRBV7-2 with TRBJ2-7; D may correspond to TRBD1 or TRBD2 (5 bases each). There are 14 residues in the CDR3. V lost 5 bases and J lost 2, with 13 bases in between. Looked up from germline, CDR1 is SGHTA and CDR2 is FQGNSA. CDR3 sequence (DNA): TGTGCCAGCAGCCCTAGATTGGGGGCCTACGAGCAGTACGTC. Translating gives CASSPRLGAYEQYV.

There are a few counts of this clonotype. The V call is TRBV7-9, the J call TRBJ2-1; 13 nucleotides line up with TRBD2. The junction had 4 bases not matched to a gene; V was cut back by 5 bases and J by 0 bases. The CDR3 length is 17 residues. CDR1 and CDR2 (germline): SEHNR, FQNEAQ (reference sequence). The CDR3 bases are TGTGCCAGCAGCGGGACTAGCGGGGTACCCTCCTACAATGAGCAGTTCTTC. Amino acids: CASSGTSGVPSYNEQFF. Together with reference TRBV7-9 and TRBJ2-1, the CDR3 gives the full variable domain: DTGVSQNPRHKITKRGQNVTFRCDPISEHNRLYWYRQTLGQGPEFLTYFQNEAQLEKSRLLSDRFSAERPKGSFSTLEIQRTEQGDSAMYLCASSGTSGVPSYNEQFFGPGTRLTVL.

The V gene is TRBV5-4, the J gene TRBJ2-7; tentatively, D is TRBD1 or TRBD2 (6 bases each). Germline V gene sequence: CDR1 SGHNT, CDR2 YYREEE (reference sequence). This CDR3 contains 12 residues. V was cut by 5 bases and J by 8 bases, with 14 bases left in between. CDR3: CASSPQGGKQYF. DNA for the CDR3: TGTGCCAGCAGTCCACAGGGCGGGAAGCAGTACTTC.

This clonotype occurred many times. The chain joins TRBV20-1 to TRBJ2-3; D ambiguous. There are 12 residues in the CDR3. Trimming pared 0 bases from V and 2 bases from J, leaving 3 bases between. CDR1 is DFQATT and CDR2 is SNEGSKA in the germline V gene (reference sequence). CDR3 sequence (DNA): TGCAGTGCTAGAGAAGACACAGATACGCAGTATTTT. Amino acids: CSAREDTDTQYF.

This clonotype has more than one count but fewer than ten. The V call is TRBV5-1, the J call TRBJ1-4; D unresolved. Germline V lookup: CDR1 SGHRS, CDR2 YFSETQ. V lost 5 bases, J lost 4 bases, and 9 bases lay in between. The CDR3 has 13 amino acids. For the CDR3, the DNA is TGCGCCAGCAGGGACCGGGGTAATGAAAAACTGTTTTTT. Translation gives CASRDRGNEKLFF.

The gene calls are TRBV12-5 and TRBJ2-1, with D perhaps matching TRBD1 (7 bases). Per germline, CDR1 LGHNT and CDR2 FRNRAP. The CDR3 sequence is 18 residues long. V was shortened by 0 bases and J by 3 bases, with 18 bases between the two germline ends. The CDR3, as DNA: TGTGCTAGTGGTTTGGTACGCCAGGAGGGGGCCTACTACAATGAGCAGTTCTTC. It translates to CASGLVRQEGAYYNEQFF. The variable domain in full, completed from reference TRBV12-5 and TRBJ2-1, reads DARVTQTPRHKVTEMGQEVTMRCQPILGHNTVFWYRQTMMQGLELLAYFRNRAPLDDSGMPKDRFSAEMPDATLATLKIQPSEPRDSAVYFCASGLVRQEGAYYNEQFFGPGTRLTVL.

The rearrangement links TRBV3-1 to TRBJ1-2; TRBD1 agrees at 11 bases. This CDR3 spans 16 amino acids. Trimming cost V 2 bases and J 4 bases; bases outside gene matches: 6. Germline V lookup: CDR1 LGHDT, CDR2 YNNKEL (reference sequence). The CDR3 DNA is TGTGCCAGCAGCCAATACACCGGGACAGGGGGCTATGGCTACACCTTC. Residues: CASSQYTGTGGYGYTF.

This chain links TRBV2 with TRBJ2-1; no clear D gene. Trimming took off 5 bases at V and 6 bases at J, with 5 bases between the two ends. This CDR3 has 11 residues. The germline gives CDR1 SNHLY, CDR2 FYNNEI. CDR3 bases: TGTGCCAGCAGTTATAGCAATGAGCAGTTCTTC. Amino acids: CASSYSNEQFF.

This clonotype was seen a few times. The chain employs TRBV12-3 or TRBV12-4 and TRBJ2-4, with D possibly matching TRBD1 (6 bases). The germline V and J ends were trimmed by 5 bases and 0 bases, with 11 bases remaining between them. This CDR3 is built from 15 residues. The chain's CDR3 is CASSPHRVAKNIQYF. For the CDR3, the DNA is TGTGCCAGCAGTCCCCACAGGGTAGCCAAAAACATTCAGTACTTC.

This chain connects TRBV6-6 to TRBJ2-3; D uncertain. The CDR3 totals 16 residues. The V end was cut by 0 bases, the J end by 0 bases, with 10 bases between. The germline V gene has CDR1 MNHNY and CDR2 SVGAGI (reference sequence). CDR3 bases: TGTGCCAGCAGTTACTCGAGGTCTAACAGCACAGATACGCAGTATTTT. As protein: CASSYSRSNSTDTQYF.

The chain links TRBV7-6 to TRBJ1-1; TRBD1 might be the D (5 bases). Trimming removed 1 base from V and 7 bases from J, with 16 bases in between. In germline, CDR1 is SGHVS, CDR2 FNYEAQ. This CDR3 is 15 amino acids long. CDR3 DNA sequence: TGTGCCAGCAGCTTAGTCTGGGACGCTCCTCATGAAGCTTTCTTT. It codes for CASSLVWDAPHEAFF.

This chain connects TRBV6-6 to TRBJ2-3, with D perhaps matching TRBD2 (7 bases). With 2 bases removed from V and 2 bases from J, the gap between germline ends came to 20 bases. The CDR3 is 18 amino acids. Looked up from germline, CDR1 is MNHNY and CDR2 is SVGAGI (reference sequence). The CDR3 protein is CASSYESWGGPHTDTQYF. For the CDR3, the DNA is TGTGCCAGCAGTTACGAAAGTTGGGGGGGGCCCCACACAGATACGCAGTATTTT.

This clonotype has only a few counts. The V gene is TRBV4-3, the J gene TRBJ2-7, with 8 bases lining up with TRBD1. CDR1 is LGHNA, CDR2 YSLEER, per germline. The CDR3 loop spans 18 amino acids. V dropped 1 base and J dropped 3; count of bases not matched to a gene: 14. The CDR3 region is CASSQGGSWTGRYYEQYF. CDR3 nucleotide sequence: TGCGCCAGCAGCCAAGGGGGGTCTTGGACAGGGAGGTACTACGAGCAGTACTTC.

This rearrangement joins TRBV10-1 to TRBJ2-3, with TRBD2 matching over 9 bases. Trimming removed 8 bases from V and 2 bases from J; junction bases left unmatched: 8. Germline CDR1 and CDR2: WNHNN and SYGVQD (reference sequence). The CDR3 has 15 amino acids. DNA for the CDR3: TGCGCCAGCTCGGCCGCGGGGGGGCTCACAGATACGCAGTATTTT. Its translation is CASSAAGGLTDTQYF.

V is TRBV7-9 and J is TRBJ2-7; D may be TRBD2 (5 bases). The germline CDR1 and CDR2 sequences are SEHNR and FQNEAQ (reference sequence). The CDR3 covers 15 residues. The V end was cut by 4 bases, the J end by 5 bases, with 18 bases between. The CDR3 sequence: CASSWAQWAGDEQYF. The CDR3 DNA reads TGTGCCAGCAGCTGGGCACAGTGGGCCGGGGACGAGCAGTACTTC. Drawing the rest from reference TRBV7-9 and TRBJ2-7, the complete variable domain is DTGVSQNPRHKITKRGQNVTFRCDPISEHNRLYWYRQTLGQGPEFLTYFQNEAQLEKSRLLSDRFSAERPKGSFSTLEIQRTEQGDSAMYLCASSWAQWAGDEQYFGPGTRLTVT.

This clonotype came up many times. This chain joins TRBV3-1 and TRBJ2-5; 7 nucleotides match TRBD2. This CDR3 is built from 14 residues. The germline V gene encodes CDR1 LGHDT and CDR2 YNNKEL (reference sequence). V was pared by 0 bases and J by 5 bases, with 3 bases of the junction left unmatched. CDR3 in amino acids: CASSQDFGRETQYF. CDR3 in DNA: TGTGCCAGCAGCCAAGATTTCGGGAGGGAGACCCAGTACTTC.

This clonotype was counted only a few times. The J gene is TRBJ1-6, the V gene TRBV19, with 7 positions matching TRBD1. Germline V gene sequence: CDR1 LNHDA, CDR2 SQIVND (reference sequence). CDR3 length: 14 amino acids. Losses at the gene ends were 7 bases for V and 8 bases for J; bases not matched to a gene: 8. In nucleotides, the CDR3 is TGTGCCAGTACAATTACGACAGGGTATTCACCCCTCCACTTT. This sequence encodes CASTITTGYSPLHF.

This clonotype has only one observation. The genes are TRBV5-1 and TRBJ2-7, with TRBD1 identical over 7 bases. The CDR3 has 13 residues. J lost 5 bases, V lost 3 bases, and 5 bases had no gene match. The germline V gene has CDR1 SGHRS and CDR2 YFSETQ. The CDR3 sequence is CASSSTGVHEQYV. DNA of the CDR3: TGCGCCAGCAGCTCCACAGGGGTCCACGAGCAGTACGTC.